The 14 T cell receptor beta chains reported below all come from one sample, sequenced in a study of cytomegalovirus exposure and HLA in healthy donors. Vbeta (60) and Jbeta (13) primers were used in the PCR. Assay: immunoSEQ multiplex PCR; the TCRdb copy retains only in-frame clones and omits some. The table has around 110,000 clones, roughly 73% seen once. The sequencing input was PBMCs. These receptor sequences come from a woman aged 25-40 years in good health and CMV-seronegative.

CDR3 sequence: CASSYDRSNYGYTF. The DNA of the CDR3 is TGTGCCAGCAGTTACGACAGGTCTAACTATGGCTACACCTTC. The genes are TRBV6-5 and TRBJ1-2; the D gene is possibly TRBD1 (6 bases). The CDR3 loop spans 14 amino acids. Germline V CDR1 and CDR2: MNHEY, SVGAGI. V gave up 2 bases and J gave up 0 bases, with 7 bases separating them.

The CDR3 DNA reads TGTGCCAGCAGCTTAGGGAACACAGGGGGCACTGAAGCTTTCTTT. This encodes CASSLGNTGGTEAFF. The V gene is TRBV7-9, the J gene TRBJ1-1; TRBD1 agrees at 8 bases. The CDR3 is 15 residues long. The germline V gene encodes CDR1 SEHNR and CDR2 FQNEAQ (reference sequence). The trim removed 1 base at V and 4 bases at J, leaving 5 bases unmatched.

This chain uses TRBV12-5 with TRBJ1-2; TRBD1 is a possible D gene (6 bases). This CDR3 comprises 15 residues. Germline lookup yields CDR1 LGHNT and CDR2 FRNRAP. V lost 4 bases and J 3 bases, leaving 15 bases between the germline ends. The DNA of the CDR3 is TGTGCTAGTGGTTCTCCCCCAGGGGTCGACTATGGCTACACCTTC. Translated: CASGSPPGVDYGYTF.

The chain is built from TRBV7-8 and TRBJ1-1, with 7 positions matching TRBD1. The CDR3 is 17 residues long. The germline CDR1 and CDR2 sequences are SGHVS and FQNEAQ. Trimming at V came to 0 bases and at J to 5 bases, leaving 12 bases not matched to a gene. CDR3 coding DNA: TGTGCCAGCAGCTTAGCGGGGTTGGGCAGGGGGAAGACTGAAGCTTTCTTT. Protein: CASSLAGLGRGKTEAFF.

The gene calls are TRBV11-1 and TRBJ2-7; possibly TRBD1 for D (5 bases). The ends were cut back, 5 bases at V and 3 bases at J, with 8 bases in the middle. The V gene's germline CDR1 is SGHAT and CDR2 FQDESV (reference sequence). The CDR3 runs to 12 residues. Written as DNA, the CDR3 is TGTGCCAGCAGCCTACAGGACTACGAGCAGTACTTC. Its protein is CASSLQDYEQYF.

CDR3 in amino acids: CASSSGVGSNTEAFF. The CDR3 DNA sequence: TGCGCCAGCAGCTCCGGGGTAGGGTCTAACACTGAAGCTTTCTTT. This chain links TRBV5-1 with TRBJ1-1; D gene unclear. V was pared by 3 bases and J by 2 bases, with 14 bases between. The CDR3 covers 15 residues. CDR1 is SGHRS, CDR2 YFSETQ, per germline.

The rearrangement uses TRBV19 and TRBJ2-2; 8 bases agree with TRBD1. Germline trimming cut 3 bases from V and 0 bases from J; bases unmatched to any gene: 0. The V gene's germline CDR1 is LNHDA and CDR2 SQIVND (reference sequence). The CDR3 runs 15 residues. DNA of the CDR3: TGTGCCAGTAGTATGGACAGGGCGAACACCGGGGAGCTGTTTTTT. It yields the protein CASSMDRANTGELFF.

The chain recombines TRBV7-9 with TRBJ2-2; possibly TRBD1 for D (5 bases). From germline, CDR1 is SEHNR and CDR2 FQNEAQ (reference sequence). This CDR3 is built from 15 residues. V was cut by 0 bases and J by 6 bases, with 11 bases left in between. CDR3 residues: CASSLAQGRSGELFF. The CDR3 nucleotides are TGTGCCAGCAGCTTAGCCCAGGGAAGGTCCGGGGAGCTGTTTTTT.

The chain links TRBV30 to TRBJ2-2; D may be TRBD1 (7 bases). V was trimmed by 2 bases and J by 3 bases, leaving 16 bases between them. CDR1 is GTSNPN, CDR2 SVGIG, per germline (reference sequence). The CDR3 runs 16 residues. The CDR3 DNA follows: TGTGCCTGGAGTCGGAGACAGGGAGGCGACACCGGGGAGCTGTTTTTT. Encoded protein: CAWSRRQGGDTGELFF.

This clone was counted only a few times. V and J are TRBV4-2 and TRBJ2-1, with D possibly TRBD2 on 6 matching bases. Trimming shortened V by 0 bases and J by 4 bases, and 13 bases separated the two germline ends. The germline V gene encodes CDR1 LGHNA and CDR2 YNFKEQ. The CDR3 has 16 residues. CDR3 protein: CASSQDITGVYNEQFF. CDR3 DNA: TGTGCCAGCAGCCAAGATATAACGGGAGTATACAATGAGCAGTTCTTC.

The chain is built from TRBV4-3 and TRBJ2-1, with 8 bases aligning to TRBD2. The CDR3 spans 15 residues. Germline CDR1 LGHNA, CDR2 YSLEER. Unmatched junction bases numbered 9, after V lost 3 bases and J lost 8 bases. The DNA of the CDR3 is TGCGCCAGCAGCCACACGCCCGGGACTAGTTATGAGCAGTTCTTC. This codes for CASSHTPGTSYEQFF.

This clone was picked up one time. The chain has TRBV7-8 and TRBJ2-5, with TRBD2 matching 7 bases. Trimming at V came to 1 base and at J to 5 bases, leaving 4 bases not matched to a gene. CDR1 SGHVS and CDR2 FQNEAQ come from the germline V gene. This CDR3 is built from 14 residues. The CDR3 sequence is CASSLGLASETQYF. CDR3 DNA: TGTGCCAGCAGCTTAGGACTAGCCTCGGAGACCCAGTACTTC.

The CDR3 coding sequence is TGTGCCAGCAGCCCAGGACGGATTCGGGGAGATGGCTACACCTTC. It is translated as CASSPGRIRGDGYTF. The chain joins TRBV11-3 to TRBJ1-2; D is uncertain. This CDR3 spans 15 amino acids. Germline V gene sequence: CDR1 SGHNT, CDR2 YENEEA. The V gene lost 5 bases and the J gene lost 6 bases, with 19 bases spanning the gap.

This rearrangement joins TRBV4-1 to TRBJ1-5; D may be TRBD1 (6 bases). CDR1 MGHRA and CDR2 YSYEKL come from the germline V gene. V lost 0 bases, J lost 4 bases, and 13 bases lay in between. This CDR3 has 16 residues. In nucleotides, the CDR3 is TGCGCCAGCAGCCAAGATCGGGGGGCTTGGAATCAGCCCCAGCATTTT. This encodes CASSQDRGAWNQPQHF.